Given below is one T cell receptor beta chain in context. This clonotype was seen ten or more times. This clone's antigen is unknown. Base quality data are lacking; no much larger clone is found one base away. The sample is drawn from a study of T cells in Graves' hyperthyroidism and ophthalmopathy (dated by TCRdb to about 2019). In the study overall: Peripheral blood samples were taken at the time of initial diagnosis, prior to any treatment. To identify TCR V-J signatures that set the groups apart, the researchers used a discovery cohort of 90 to 100 patients, made up of fewer than 50 with Graves' ophthalmopathy and about 55 with stable Graves' hyperthyroidism. Whether ophthalmopathy could be predicted prospectively was tested in an independent validation cohort made up of 18 hyperthyroidism patients plus 17 patients who later progressed to ophthalmopathy. The roughly 100 discovery patients were randomly divided into training and test sets at a 7:3 ratio. In addition, the study compared T-cell repertoires in thyroid tissue and in blood from five to seven Graves' hyperthyroidism patients. Once sampling was done, hyperthyroidism patients were given methimazole at a starting dose of 30 mg daily, whereas ophthalmopathy patients were given high-dose intravenous methylprednisolone. The paper reports TCR Vbeta CDR3 sequencing of more than 120 peripheral blood samples: around 45 ophthalmopathy, under 85 hyperthyroidism and around 17 progressor patients.

General findings and caveats noted by the study authors: Most expanded thyroid clonotypes (frequency above 0.001) were also detected in blood, suggesting blood repertoires may reflect thyroid immune responses. In validation, the model predicted progression to ophthalmopathy with around 71% sensitivity and 72.22% specificity, a median of approximately 6.5 months before onset. Sample size was not statistically predetermined, and blinding of investigators to group allocation was not performed. A 13 V-J signature model separated ophthalmopathy from stable hyperthyroidism, with roughly 88% sensitivity and around 84% specificity in cross-validation and 80%/75% in testing.

Amplification of TCR beta CDR3 regions was carried out from RNA transcripts. For the first round of RT-PCR on the TCR CDR3, the HTBI primer set was used together with the Qiagen OneStep RT-PCR kit. The libraries were constructed in a second round of multiplex PCR and then size-selected and purified. Sequencing of the libraries was done on an Illumina HiSeq2000 using paired-end 100 bp reads. The authors processed their data as follows. SOAPnuke was used to process the raw data, removing reads that contained adapters or uncalled bases, had a mean Phred below 15, or lacked an exact match to the constant primer or identifier. High-quality paired reads were merged with COPE v1.2.5, and unique nucleotide sequences were defined as clonotypes. Clonotypes were aligned to IMGT TRBV, TRBD and TRBJ reference segments using MiTCR v1.1. The analysis was restricted to V-J combinations with a frequency above 0.0001, which together covered over 99% of the repertoires. A TCS score was defined as the ratio between F50 (clonal expansion) and ExV (chaos), using BLOSUM62-based TCRdist between CDR3 peptides within each V-J. Welch's t-statistics and random forest reduced fewer than 550 V-J features to 13, which were used in a naive Bayes classifier (R e1071). In-frame beta chains were kept once TCRdb had trimmed the public reads at Q25 with fastp and called clones with MiXCR. Identical CDR3 protein sequences are pooled into one entry, listed with their most common genes and DNA. It is TCRdb's table, rather than the study itself, that gives the V and J calls and clone size. Recorded for this sample are roughly 720,000 distinct CDR3 sequences; around a sixth of them occurred a single time. Jointly, the top ten make up less than 20% of the sample.

Stable Graves' hyperthyroidism was defined as no progression to ophthalmopathy during 18 months of follow-up. Hyperthyroidism patients were newly diagnosed, had a disease duration of under 2 months, and were aged 18 to 65 years. The study excluded patients with uncontrolled infections, other autoimmune diseases, pregnancy or lactation. Diagnoses were established on the basis of clinical symptoms, serum thyroxine and TRAb, thyroid ultrasound, and orbital computed tomography. PBMCs were separated from approximately 9.9 ml of fresh peripheral blood using Ficoll-Paque density gradient centrifugation. Trizol reagent was used to extract total RNA, and RNA quality was then checked on an Agilent 2100 Bioanalyzer. The CDR3 sequence holds 14 residues, the cysteine and phenylalanine included. Only the CDR3 DNA is retained, 42 bases long and in frame from the first base. CDR1 is given as MDHEN and CDR2 as SYDVKM, both from the germline V gene. Deletion took 4 bases off V and 6 bases off J, with a span of 13 bases between the germline ends.

This chain joins TRBV28 to TRBJ1-5; TRBD1 is perhaps the D gene, given 5 matching bases. Sequencing input: blood. The receptor was derived from a man aged 50 or older with Graves' hyperthyroidism. The DNA sequence follows: TGTGCCAGCAGTTGGAGGCAGGGTGGTCAGCCCCAGCATTTT. Its amino acids are CASSWRQGGQPQHF.